This T cell receptor (beta chain) was captured by sequencing in a study of early T cells in non-severe SARS-CoV-2 infection. Study-level points and caveats: Matches to VDJdb favored anti-spike CD8 responses and missed private and CD4 specificities.

In its sample, this clonotype was seen a few times. Its antigen is undetermined. TCRdb reprocessed the 5' RACE reads via MiXCR and lists one record per CDR3 protein. The sample lists roughly 57,000 distinct CDR3 sequences; about 12% were seen once. V dropped 5 bases and J dropped 1; count of bases not matched to a gene: 7. This CDR3 contains 16 residues. The chain carries TRBV12-3 or TRBV12-4 and TRBJ2-2, with 7 bases identical to TRBD1. This sequence originates from an adult who was a healthcare worker with PCR-confirmed SARS-CoV-2 infection or an uninfected control (not recorded which). The sequenced material came from whole blood. This chain's CDR3 is CASSLTGPLNTGELFF. The CDR3 DNA sequence: TGTGCCAGCAGTCTGACAGGGCCATTGAACACCGGGGAGCTGTTTTTT.